The clone carrying this TCR beta chain was counted many times. Antigen unknown. The sample is drawn from a study of CD8 T cells in ankylosing spondylitis. The study, taken as a whole, reports: Disease-associated clones were reportedly significantly overrepresented in matched ankylosing spondylitis synovial fluid.

CDR1 is SGHTA, CDR2 FQGNSA, per germline. V lost 2 bases and J 3 bases, leaving 4 bases between the germline ends. The CDR3 has 12 amino acids. One entry per CDR3 protein, called by TCRdb with MiXCR from the 5' RACE reads. This sample has 110,000 to 150,000 distinct CDR3 sequences, with approximately 8.4% found just once. This TCR derives from a male donor with ankylosing spondylitis. This rearrangement joins TRBV7-2 to TRBJ2-5; D gene ambiguous. What was sequenced was synovial fluid, either unsorted or a sorted T cell fraction (not recorded which). CDR3 sequence reads: CASSLHEETQYF. The CDR3 nucleotides are TGTGCCAGCAGCTTACACGAAGAGACCCAGTACTTC.